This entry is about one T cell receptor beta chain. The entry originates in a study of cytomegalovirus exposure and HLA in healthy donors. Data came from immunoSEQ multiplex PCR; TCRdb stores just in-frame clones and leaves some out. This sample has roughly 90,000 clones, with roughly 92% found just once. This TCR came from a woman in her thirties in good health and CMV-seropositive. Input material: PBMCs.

The chain's CDR3 is CASSFFLAGGPSYNEQFF. The CDR3 DNA is TGTGCCAGCAGCTTCTTCCTAGCGGGAGGGCCCTCCTACAATGAGCAGTTCTTC. V gene TRBV5-6 combines with J gene TRBJ2-1; 12 bases map to TRBD2. J lost 0 bases, V lost 2 bases, and 6 bases had no gene match. From germline, CDR1 is SGHDT and CDR2 YYEEEE. The CDR3 loop spans 18 amino acids. The entire variable domain, with the rest obtained from reference TRBV5-6 and TRBJ2-1, is as follows: DAGVTQSPTHLIKTRGQQVTLRCSPKSGHDTVSWYQQALGQGPQFIFQYYEEEERQRGNFPDRFSGHQFPNYSSELNVNALLLGDSALYLCASSFFLAGGPSYNEQFFGPGTRLTVL.